One and the same sample provided the 7 T cell receptor beta chains below, sequenced in a study of post-analysis software for immune sequencing data. Study-wide results and limits: TRBV5-6, TRBV5-1 and TRBV20-1 belonged to a set of roughly 5 TRBV segments that were more frequent in patients than controls.

No antigen is known for these receptors. Carried by the TCR beta cDNA libraries were unique molecular identifiers. One entry per CDR3 protein, called by TCRdb with MiXCR from the PCR reads. Of about 540,000 distinct CDR3 sequences in the sample, around 36% were seen once. Sequenced sample: blood. The receptor set was obtained from a girl aged 2-17 years with multiple sclerosis.

V is TRBV20-1 and J is TRBJ2-1; D might be TRBD2 (6 bases). Germline V CDR1 and CDR2: DFQATT, SNEGSKA (reference sequence). The CDR3 covers 17 residues. V lost 1 base and J lost 4, with 20 bases in between. The CDR3 spells CSARGRFGTFQYNEQFF. Here the CDR3 DNA reads TGCAGTGCTAGAGGCCGTTTCGGGACTTTCCAGTACAATGAGCAGTTCTTC.

This clonotype occurred a few times. The rearrangement uses TRBV11-1 and TRBJ2-3; D unclear. V lost 3 bases, J lost 9 bases, and 16 bases lay in between. Germline V gene data show CDR1 as SGHAT and CDR2 as FQDESV (reference sequence). CDR3 length: 14 residues. The CDR3, as DNA: TGTGCCAGCAGCTTTCGAGAGTCCCGCCTAACGCAGTATTTT. Protein: CASSFRESRLTQYF.

The chain links TRBV13 to TRBJ2-7; D not certain. Germline V gene data show CDR1 as PRHDT and CDR2 as FYEKMQ (reference sequence). CDR3 size: 14 residues. V lost 6 bases and J lost 4, with 16 bases in between. CDR3 in DNA: TGTGCCAGCAGTCCAGAGGTGTGGGGATACGAGCAGTACTTC. Protein product: CASSPEVWGYEQYF.

This chain joins TRBV5-1 and TRBJ1-1; TRBD1 aligns across 7 bases. After removal of 0 bases from V and 1 base from J, the junction contained 12 bases not matched to a gene. CDR1 and CDR2 from the germline V gene are SGHRS and YFSETQ. The CDR3 has 18 residues. CDR3 amino acids: CASSLAVGQAKRNTEAFF. The CDR3 DNA follows: TGCGCCAGCAGCTTGGCAGTCGGACAGGCGAAAAGGAACACTGAAGCTTTCTTT.

This clonotype was counted a few times. The V gene is TRBV12-3 or TRBV12-4, the J gene TRBJ1-5; 9 bases fit TRBD1. V lost 1 base, J lost 11 bases, and 6 bases stayed unmatched. The CDR3 spans 14 residues. In nucleotides, the CDR3 is TGTGCCAGCAGTTTAGGGACAGGGGCTGTGTCCCAGCATTTT. It specifies CASSLGTGAVSQHF.

A note on this clonotype: A read error may account for a junction end that differs from germline. J is TRBJ1-2 and V is TRBV29-1, with D unclear. CDR1 is SQVTM, CDR2 ANQGSEA, per germline. This CDR3 spans 11 amino acids. In DNA form, the CDR3 reads TGCAGCGTTGAATTCGACTATGACTACACCTTC. As protein: CSVEFDYDYTF.

V gene TRBV7-2 combines with J gene TRBJ2-5; a weak D match, TRBD1 (6 bases). The end of the DNA is better explained by TRBJ2-7, so the J call may be wrong. The CDR3 totals 12 residues. Germline CDR1 SGHTA, CDR2 FQGNSA. Here the CDR3 reads CASSRGTPEQYF. CDR3 nucleotides: TGTGCCAGCAGCCGTGGGACACCCGAGCAGTACTTC.